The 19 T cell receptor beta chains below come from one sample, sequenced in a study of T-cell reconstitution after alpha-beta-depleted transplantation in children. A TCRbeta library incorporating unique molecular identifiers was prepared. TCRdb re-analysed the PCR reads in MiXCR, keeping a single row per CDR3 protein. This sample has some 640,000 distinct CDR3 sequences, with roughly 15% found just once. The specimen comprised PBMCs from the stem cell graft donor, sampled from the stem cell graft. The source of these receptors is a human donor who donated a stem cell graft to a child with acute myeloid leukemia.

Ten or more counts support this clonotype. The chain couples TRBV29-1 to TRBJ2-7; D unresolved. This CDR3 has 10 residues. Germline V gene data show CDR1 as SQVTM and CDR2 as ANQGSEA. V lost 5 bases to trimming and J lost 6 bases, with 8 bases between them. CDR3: CSVLGSEQYF. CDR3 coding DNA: TGCAGCGTTTTGGGTTCCGAGCAGTACTTC.

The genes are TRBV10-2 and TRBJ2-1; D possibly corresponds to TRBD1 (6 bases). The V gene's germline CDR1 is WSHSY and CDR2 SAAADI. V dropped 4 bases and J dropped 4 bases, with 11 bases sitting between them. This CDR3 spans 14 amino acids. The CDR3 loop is CASSAGQSYNEQFF. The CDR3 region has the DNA TGCGCCAGCAGTGCAGGACAGTCTTACAATGAGCAGTTCTTC.

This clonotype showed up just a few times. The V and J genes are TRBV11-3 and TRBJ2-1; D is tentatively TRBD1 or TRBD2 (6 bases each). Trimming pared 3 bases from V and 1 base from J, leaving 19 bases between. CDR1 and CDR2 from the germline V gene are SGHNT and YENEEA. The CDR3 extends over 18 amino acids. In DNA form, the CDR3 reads TGTGCCAGCAGCTTCGTTAGGACCGGGGGCGGATCCTACAATGAGCAGTTCTTC. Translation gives CASSFVRTGGGSYNEQFF.

CDR3 bases: TGTGCCAGCAGTTTAGCGGGGGGGCCGAGCACAGATACGCAGTATTTT. Translation gives CASSLAGGPSTDTQYF. The chain uses TRBV28 and TRBJ2-3, with TRBD2 matching 9 bases. The CDR3 runs to 16 residues. V was clipped by 2 bases and J by 0 bases; unmatched bases: 3. Germline assignment: CDR1 MDHEN and CDR2 SYDVKM.

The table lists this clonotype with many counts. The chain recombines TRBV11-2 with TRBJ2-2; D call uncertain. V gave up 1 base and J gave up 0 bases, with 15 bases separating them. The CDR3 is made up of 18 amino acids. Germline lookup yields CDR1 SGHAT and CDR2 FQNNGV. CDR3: CASSLGNDVLANTGELFF. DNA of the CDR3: TGTGCCAGCAGCTTAGGAAATGACGTACTCGCGAACACCGGGGAGCTGTTTTTT.

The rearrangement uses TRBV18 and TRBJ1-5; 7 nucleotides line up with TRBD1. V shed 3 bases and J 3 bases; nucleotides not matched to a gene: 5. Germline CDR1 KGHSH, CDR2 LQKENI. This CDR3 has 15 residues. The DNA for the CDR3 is TGTGCCAGCTCACCCGACAGGGACCCCAATCAGCCCCAGCATTTT. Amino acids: CASSPDRDPNQPQHF.

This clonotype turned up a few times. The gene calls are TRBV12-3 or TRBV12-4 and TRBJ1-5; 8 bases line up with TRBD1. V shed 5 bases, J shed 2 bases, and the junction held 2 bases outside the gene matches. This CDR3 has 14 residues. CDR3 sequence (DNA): TGTGCCAGCAGTCAGGGGGCAGGCAATCAGCCCCAGCATTTT. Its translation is CASSQGAGNQPQHF.

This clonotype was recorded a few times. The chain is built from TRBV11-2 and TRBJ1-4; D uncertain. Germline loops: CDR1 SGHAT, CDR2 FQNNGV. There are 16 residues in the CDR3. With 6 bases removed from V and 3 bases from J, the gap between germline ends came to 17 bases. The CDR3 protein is CASRSEGFPANEKLFF. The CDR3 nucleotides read TGTGCCAGCAGGTCAGAGGGCTTCCCCGCTAATGAAAAACTGTTTTTT.

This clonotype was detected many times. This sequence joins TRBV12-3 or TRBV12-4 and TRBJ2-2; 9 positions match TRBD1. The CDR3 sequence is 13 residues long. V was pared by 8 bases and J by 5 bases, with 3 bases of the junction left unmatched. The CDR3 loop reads CASGDRGTGELFF. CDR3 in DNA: TGTGCCAGCGGCGACAGGGGGACCGGGGAGCTGTTTTTT.

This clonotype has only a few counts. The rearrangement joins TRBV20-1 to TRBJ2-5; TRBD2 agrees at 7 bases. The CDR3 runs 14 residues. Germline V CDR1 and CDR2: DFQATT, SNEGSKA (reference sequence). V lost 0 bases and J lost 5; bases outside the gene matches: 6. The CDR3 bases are TGCAGTGCTAGAGATGGAAGAGCGGGGGAGACCCAGTACTTC. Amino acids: CSARDGRAGETQYF.

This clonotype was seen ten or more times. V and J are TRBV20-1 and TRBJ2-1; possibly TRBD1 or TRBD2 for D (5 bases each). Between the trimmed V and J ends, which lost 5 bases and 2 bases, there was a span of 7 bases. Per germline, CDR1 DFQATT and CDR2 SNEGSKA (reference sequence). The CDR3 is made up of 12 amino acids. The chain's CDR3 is CSAGGPYNEQFF. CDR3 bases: TGCAGTGCTGGGGGACCCTACAATGAGCAGTTCTTC.

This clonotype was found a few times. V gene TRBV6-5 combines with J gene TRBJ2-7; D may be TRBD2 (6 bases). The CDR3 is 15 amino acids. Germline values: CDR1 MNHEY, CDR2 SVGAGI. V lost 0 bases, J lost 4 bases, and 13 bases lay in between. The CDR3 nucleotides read TGTGCCAGCAGTTACTCGGGACTCCTGCTGTACGAGCAGTACTTC. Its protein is CASSYSGLLLYEQYF.

CDR3 region: CSVGLGGVLGEQFF. The CDR3 DNA is TGCAGCGTTGGTCTAGGAGGCGTACTTGGTGAGCAGTTCTTC. This rearrangement joins TRBV29-1 to TRBJ2-1; D may be TRBD2 (5 bases). V lost 4 bases to trimming and J lost 9 bases, with 19 bases between them. This CDR3 contains 14 residues. Per the germline V gene, CDR1 is SQVTM and CDR2 is ANQGSEA.

This CDR3 is CASSQTRGHNQPQHF. For the CDR3, the DNA is TGTGCCAGCAGTCAAACCCGGGGACACAATCAGCCCCAGCATTTT. J is TRBJ1-5 and V is TRBV12-3 or TRBV12-4; TRBD1 is a possible D gene (6 bases). V lost 5 bases and J lost 3, with 14 bases in between. This CDR3 comprises 15 residues.

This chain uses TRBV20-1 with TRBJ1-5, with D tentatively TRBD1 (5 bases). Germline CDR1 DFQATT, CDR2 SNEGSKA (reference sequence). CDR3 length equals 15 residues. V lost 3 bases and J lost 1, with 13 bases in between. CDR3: CSARQRGGSNQPQHF. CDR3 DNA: TGCAGTGCTAGGCAACGGGGGGGGAGCAATCAGCCCCAGCATTTT.

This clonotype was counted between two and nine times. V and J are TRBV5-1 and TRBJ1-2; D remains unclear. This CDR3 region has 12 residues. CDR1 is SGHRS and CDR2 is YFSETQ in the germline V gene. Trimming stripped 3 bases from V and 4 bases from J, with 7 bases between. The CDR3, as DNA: TGCGCCAGCAGCTCAGAGATCTATGGCTACACCTTC. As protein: CASSSEIYGYTF.

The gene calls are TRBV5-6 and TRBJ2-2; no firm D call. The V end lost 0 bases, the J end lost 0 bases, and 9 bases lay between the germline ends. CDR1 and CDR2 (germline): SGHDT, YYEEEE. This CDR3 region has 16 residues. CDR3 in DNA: TGTGCCAGCAGCTTGGGCCAGAGAGCGAACACCGGGGAGCTGTTTTTT. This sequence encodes CASSLGQRANTGELFF.

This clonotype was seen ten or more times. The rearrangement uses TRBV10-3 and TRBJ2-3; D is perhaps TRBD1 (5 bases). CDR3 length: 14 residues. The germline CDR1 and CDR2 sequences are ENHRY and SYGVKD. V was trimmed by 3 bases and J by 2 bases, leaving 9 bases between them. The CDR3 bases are TGTGCCATCAGTGAATTGGGGCCCACAGATACGCAGTATTTT. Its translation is CAISELGPTDTQYF.

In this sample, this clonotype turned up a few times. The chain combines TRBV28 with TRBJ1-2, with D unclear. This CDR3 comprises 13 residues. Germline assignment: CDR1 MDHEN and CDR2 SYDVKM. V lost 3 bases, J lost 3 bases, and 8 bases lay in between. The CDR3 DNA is TGTGCCAGCAGTTTTGGAGTCGACTATGGCTACACCTTC. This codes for CASSFGVDYGYTF.